This T cell receptor (beta chain) was captured by sequencing in a study of blood T cell repertoires in COVID-19. Across the whole study: The United States, Italy and Spain were the sources of the acute and convalescent COVID-19 samples. In each case, the material was cDNA or gDNA derived from T cells, B-cell-depleted T cells, or PBMCs.

TCRdb's table, derived via immunoSEQ multiplex PCR, lists solely in-frame clones and lacks some. The sample has over 600,000 clones, 85% to 90% seen once. The V gene lost 5 bases and the J gene lost 7 bases, with 21 bases spanning the gap. Per germline, CDR1 LNHDA and CDR2 SQIVND (reference sequence). This CDR3 contains 17 residues. The chain couples TRBV19 to TRBJ1-6; maybe TRBD1 (5 bases). The receptor was isolated from a young woman with acute or convalescent COVID-19. The material sequenced was peripheral blood. The CDR3 DNA reads as TGTGCCAGTAGTCCTCTCTTGGTTCGGGCAGGGAATTCACCCCTCCACTTT. Protein product: CASSPLLVRAGNSPLHF. Drawing the rest from reference TRBV19 and TRBJ1-6, the complete variable domain is DGGITQSPKYLFRKEGQNVTLSCEQNLNHDAMYWYRQDPGQGLRLIYYSQIVNDFQKGDIAEGYSVSREKKESFPLTVTSAQKNPTAFYLCASSPLLVRAGNSPLHFGNGTRLTVT.